The T cell receptor (beta chain) under discussion was sequenced for a study of blood T cell repertoires in COVID-19. Study summary: Whether acute or convalescent, the COVID-19 samples came from the United States, Italy and Spain. Sources were T cells, B-cell-depleted T cells, or PBMCs; the material itself was cDNA or gDNA.

The data were produced by immunoSEQ multiplex PCR, yet TCRdb's version contains in-frame clones alone and is incomplete. This table holds some 69,000 clones, roughly four fifths found once. Trimming shortened V by 0 bases and J by 4 bases, and 20 bases separated the two germline ends. CDR3 size: 17 residues. The germline CDR1 and CDR2 sequences are SGHRS and YFSETQ. The sequence derives from a woman in her 70s with acute or convalescent COVID-19. This chain uses TRBV5-1 with TRBJ2-7; a possible D gene is TRBD1 (5 bases). Sequencing was carried out using peripheral blood. CDR3 nucleotide sequence: TGCGCCAGCAGCTTGGATACCACCCATAGGGGTTTGTACGAGCAGTACTTC. This translates into CASSLDTTHRGLYEQYF.